This entry lists 29 T cell receptor beta chains sequenced from one sample in a study of T cell responses to AZD1222 COVID-19 vaccine. The method was immunoSEQ multiplex PCR; TCRdb's version includes in-frame clones alone and lacks a portion of them. The table has tens of thousands of clones, over 90% seen once. Sequencing was performed on peripheral blood, taken on day 0 of AZD1222 vaccination. The receptors stem from an adult in good health.

The V gene is TRBV28, the J gene TRBJ2-2, with TRBD1 matching 9 bases. Trimming cost V 6 bases and J 7 bases; bases outside gene matches: 6. From germline, CDR1 is MDHEN and CDR2 SYDVKM. The CDR3 sequence is 14 residues long. CDR3: CASRRTGEGGELFF. In DNA, the CDR3 is TGTGCCAGCAGGCGGACAGGGGAGGGCGGGGAGCTGTTTTTT.

The gene calls are TRBV28 and TRBJ2-7; D remains ambiguous. This CDR3 region has 16 residues. The germline gives CDR1 MDHEN, CDR2 SYDVKM. V was shortened by 2 bases and J by 3 bases, with 17 bases between the two germline ends. The CDR3 reads CASSLRPLTEYYEQYF. The CDR3 DNA reads TGTGCCAGCAGTTTAAGGCCCCTGACGGAATACTACGAGCAGTACTTC.

The gene calls are TRBV10-3 and TRBJ2-1; no reliable D call. V dropped 3 bases and J dropped 12 bases, with 15 bases sitting between them. The CDR3 runs to 13 residues. Germline values: CDR1 ENHRY, CDR2 SYGVKD. CDR3 bases: TGTGCCATCAGTGACCCCGACTCCCTAGGGCAGTTCTTC. Translating it yields CAISDPDSLGQFF.

This chain links TRBV28 with TRBJ1-2; 8 bases match TRBD1. The germline CDR1 and CDR2 sequences are MDHEN and SYDVKM. After removal of 4 bases from V and 0 bases from J, the junction contained 7 bases not matched to a gene. The CDR3 totals 16 residues. CDR3 coding DNA: TGTGCCAGCAGTTACGAACAGGGGGTCACTAACTATGGCTACACCTTC. This sequence encodes CASSYEQGVTNYGYTF.

V and J are TRBV2 and TRBJ2-1; 7 bases agree with TRBD2. The CDR3 runs 15 residues. Germline trimming cut 6 bases from V and 0 bases from J; bases unmatched to any gene: 5. Germline V CDR1 and CDR2: SNHLY, FYNNEI. The CDR3 is CASREWTSSYNEQFF. CDR3 bases: TGTGCCAGCAGGGAGTGGACTAGCTCCTACAATGAGCAGTTCTTC.

The chain links TRBV27 to TRBJ1-2; TRBD1 matches at 7 bases. V shed 5 bases and J 4 bases; nucleotides not matched to a gene: 13. The length of the CDR3 is 16 residues. Looked up from germline, CDR1 is MNHEY and CDR2 is SMNVEV (reference sequence). The CDR3 DNA sequence: TGTGCCAGCAGTCCTTATTTTCAGGGGGGGGTCTATGGCTACACCTTC. Its protein product is CASSPYFQGGVYGYTF.

The chain joins TRBV6-5 to TRBJ1-5, with D maybe TRBD1 (5 bases). V lost 0 bases to trimming and J lost 3 bases, with 9 bases between them. The germline CDR1 and CDR2 sequences are MNHEY and SVGAGI. CDR3 length: 15 residues. CDR3 amino acids: CASSYSGVSNQPQHF. Here the CDR3 DNA reads TGTGCCAGCAGTTACTCGGGGGTTTCCAATCAGCCCCAGCATTTT.

The chain couples TRBV6-5 to TRBJ2-1, with 7 positions matching TRBD1. The V segment lost 7 bases and the J segment 0 bases; nucleotides outside the gene matches: 6. The CDR3 covers 15 residues. CDR1 and CDR2 from the germline V gene are MNHEY and SVGAGI. Here the CDR3 DNA reads TGTGCCAGCACCTACGGGACAGCCTCCTACAATGAGCAGTTCTTC. As protein: CASTYGTASYNEQFF.

The chain joins TRBV19 to TRBJ2-2; TRBD1 agrees at 8 bases. From germline, CDR1 is LNHDA and CDR2 SQIVND (reference sequence). The CDR3 has 16 amino acids. J was trimmed by 1 base and V by 1 base; bases with no gene match: 2. CDR3 in DNA: TGTGCCAGTAGTATAGGGGGGACAGGGAACACCGGGGAGCTGTTTTTT. This codes for CASSIGGTGNTGELFF.

The CDR3 sequence: CASSSTGSYNEQFF. DNA of the CDR3: TGTGCCAGCTCATCAACAGGGAGCTACAATGAGCAGTTCTTC. V gene TRBV18 combines with J gene TRBJ2-1, with a possible D match to TRBD1 (6 bases). The CDR3 spans 14 residues. The germline V gene encodes CDR1 KGHSH and CDR2 LQKENI. V lost 5 bases and J lost 3, with 11 bases in between.

V usage is TRBV5-1 and J usage is TRBJ1-6, with D possibly matching TRBD1 (6 bases). Germline lookup yields CDR1 SGHRS and CDR2 YFSETQ. Trimming shortened V by 0 bases and J by 4 bases, and 11 bases separated the two germline ends. This CDR3 spans 16 amino acids. Here the CDR3 reads CASSLGSTGYNSPLHF. In DNA form, the CDR3 reads TGCGCCAGCAGCTTGGGATCCACAGGGTATAATTCACCCCTCCACTTT.

The chain carries TRBV29-1 and TRBJ1-2, with a possible D match to TRBD1 (6 bases). The CDR3 is 13 amino acids. Germline CDR1 reads SQVTM; CDR2 reads ANQGSEA. With 5 bases removed from V and 3 bases from J, the gap between germline ends came to 13 bases. The CDR3 region is CSVRDTLYYGYTF. The DNA for the CDR3 is TGCAGCGTTCGGGACACACTTTACTATGGCTACACCTTC.

The chain uses TRBV20-1 and TRBJ1-2; D is ambiguous. Between the trimmed V and J ends, which lost 4 bases and 7 bases, there was a span of 10 bases. The germline gives CDR1 DFQATT, CDR2 SNEGSKA (reference sequence). The CDR3 covers 11 residues. In DNA, the CDR3 is TGCAGTGCTAACCAGCAGCCTGGCTACACCTTC. The encoded protein is CSANQQPGYTF.

The CDR3 nucleotides read TGTGCCTGGAGTATCGGACAGGGTGTCCCCTATGGCTACACCTTC. This codes for CAWSIGQGVPYGYTF. V usage is TRBV30 and J usage is TRBJ1-2; 8 nucleotides line up with TRBD1. The CDR3 is made up of 15 amino acids. Germline V CDR1 and CDR2: GTSNPN, SVGIG (reference sequence). The V gene end was trimmed by 2 bases and the J gene end by 4 bases; junction bases not matched to a gene: 9.

The V and J genes are TRBV27 and TRBJ1-2; D ambiguous. Between the trimmed V and J ends, which lost 0 bases and 4 bases, there was a span of 6 bases. Germline CDR1 reads MNHEY; CDR2 reads SMNVEV (reference sequence). The CDR3 runs 13 residues. The CDR3 region has the DNA TGTGCCAGCAGTTTATCGGCAGGCTATGGCTACACCTTC. Translation gives CASSLSAGYGYTF.

The chain couples TRBV7-2 to TRBJ2-5; either TRBD1 or TRBD2 may supply D (5 bases each). Germline loops: CDR1 SGHTA, CDR2 FQGNSA. V gave up 5 bases and J gave up 14 bases, with 18 bases separating them. The CDR3 is made up of 12 amino acids. This chain's CDR3 is CASSPRFEGPYF. CDR3 nucleotide sequence: TGTGCCAGCAGCCCACGCTTCGAGGGGCCTTACTTC.

V usage is TRBV27 and J usage is TRBJ1-5; D call uncertain. Deletions cut 6 bases from V and 10 bases from J, with 13 bases between. The CDR3 spans 12 residues. From germline, CDR1 is MNHEY and CDR2 SMNVEV (reference sequence). The CDR3 sequence: CASSLGFGPQHF. The CDR3 region has the DNA TGTGCCAGCAGCCTGGGGTTTGGACCCCAGCATTTT.

This chain connects TRBV7-2 to TRBJ2-7; a possible D gene is TRBD1 (6 bases). Germline CDR1 is SGHTA and CDR2 is FQGNSA. Deletions cut 1 base from V and 5 bases from J, with 12 bases between. CDR3 size: 14 residues. CDR3 bases: TGTGCCAGCAGCTTAGGTTATCCAGGGGACGAGCAGTACTTC. It yields the protein CASSLGYPGDEQYF.

The count of this clone is one. The V call is TRBV6-5, the J call TRBJ2-7; D possibly corresponds to TRBD1 (6 bases). Trimming took 10 bases from V and 0 from J, leaving 16 bases between them. Germline V gene sequence: CDR1 MNHEY, CDR2 SVGAGI. The CDR3 covers 14 residues. The CDR3 nucleotides are TGTGCCACCCGAAAGGGGGTAAACTCCTACGAGCAGTACTTC. Residues: CATRKGVNSYEQYF.

J is TRBJ2-7 and V is TRBV15; no firm D call. The V gene's germline CDR1 is LNHNV and CDR2 YYDKDF (reference sequence). The CDR3 covers 17 residues. The ends were cut back, 1 base at V and 7 bases at J, with 23 bases in the middle. The CDR3 sequence: CATSRGGRSQRAGEQYF. Written as DNA, the CDR3 is TGTGCCACCAGCAGAGGCGGTAGGAGCCAGAGAGCCGGGGAGCAGTACTTC.

The chain has TRBV5-1 and TRBJ2-6; either TRBD1 or TRBD2 may supply D (6 bases each). CDR1 SGHRS and CDR2 YFSETQ come from the germline V gene. The CDR3 runs to 14 residues. V was shortened by 4 bases and J by 4 bases, with 9 bases between the two germline ends. This chain's CDR3 is CASSGGPGANVLTF. Written as DNA, the CDR3 is TGCGCCAGCAGCGGGGGGCCCGGGGCCAACGTCCTGACTTTC.

The V and J genes are TRBV5-1 and TRBJ2-2, with 8 nucleotides matching TRBD1. The V gene's germline CDR1 is SGHRS and CDR2 YFSETQ. The V gene end was trimmed by 4 bases and the J gene end by 6 bases; junction bases not matched to a gene: 5. There are 14 residues in the CDR3. This chain's CDR3 is CASSGQGVAGELFF. Written as DNA, the CDR3 is TGCGCCAGCAGCGGACAGGGAGTTGCCGGGGAGCTGTTTTTT.

The V and J genes are TRBV18 and TRBJ2-5; 11 positions agree with TRBD1. CDR1 KGHSH and CDR2 LQKENI come from the germline V gene. Unmatched junction bases numbered 9, after V lost 4 bases and J lost 5 bases. This CDR3 region has 16 residues. The CDR3 nucleotides read TGTGCCAGCTCACTGCTTGGACAGGGGGCTATCGAGACCCAGTACTTC. This translates into CASSLLGQGAIETQYF.

V gene TRBV28 combines with J gene TRBJ2-7, with 10 positions matching TRBD1. After removal of 4 bases from V and 2 bases from J, the junction contained 5 bases not matched to a gene. Germline V gives CDR1 MDHEN, CDR2 SYDVKM. This CDR3 has 15 amino acids. CDR3 in DNA: TGTGCCAGCAGTTGGACAGGGGGTCACCCCTACGAGCAGTACTTC. This gives the protein CASSWTGGHPYEQYF.

The gene calls are TRBV18 and TRBJ1-3, with TRBD1 matching 8 bases. Germline lookup yields CDR1 KGHSH and CDR2 LQKENI. The CDR3 contains 18 residues. V was pared by 1 base and J by 4 bases, with 12 bases of the junction left unmatched. The CDR3 spells CASSPLPDRGRSGNTIYF. CDR3 bases: TGTGCCAGCTCACCACTACCAGACAGGGGCAGATCCGGAAACACCATATATTTT.

The DNA for the CDR3 is TGTGCCAGCAGTGATCAGGACAGGGGTACCGAGCAGTACTTC. Amino acid sequence: CASSDQDRGTEQYF. The chain combines TRBV2 with TRBJ2-7, with 9 bases identical to TRBD1. This CDR3 comprises 14 residues. Unmatched junction bases numbered 6, after V lost 3 bases and J lost 6 bases. In germline, CDR1 is SNHLY, CDR2 FYNNEI. Based on the CDR3 plus reference TRBV2 and TRBJ2-7, the full variable domain is EPEVTQTPSHQVTQMGQEVILRCVPISNHLYFYWYRQILGQKVEFLVSFYNNEISEKSEIFDDQFSVERPDGSNFTLKIRSTKLEDSAMYFCASSDQDRGTEQYFGPGTRLTVT.

This chain uses TRBV11-2 with TRBJ1-1; D perhaps matches TRBD1 (5 bases). The CDR3 runs to 16 residues. The ends were cut back, 5 bases at V and 2 bases at J, with 18 bases in the middle. Looked up from germline, CDR1 is SGHAT and CDR2 is FQNNGV. CDR3 residues: CASSPKGLGVNTEAFF. CDR3 nucleotides: TGTGCCAGCAGCCCAAAGGGACTCGGGGTTAACACTGAAGCTTTCTTT.

The gene calls are TRBV9 and TRBJ2-7; D could derive from TRBD1 or TRBD2 (5 bases each). The V end lost 3 bases, the J end lost 2 bases, and 15 bases lay between the germline ends. Germline-derived CDR1 and CDR2 are SGDLS and YYNGEE. The CDR3 covers 15 residues. The CDR3 sequence is CASSAFPGATYEQYF. The CDR3 DNA reads as TGTGCCAGCAGCGCTTTTCCCGGGGCCACCTACGAGCAGTACTTC.

The DNA for the CDR3 is TGTGCCAGCCTGTCCGGGACGGCTTACAATGAGCAGTTCTTC. It specifies CASLSGTAYNEQFF. V gene TRBV5-8 combines with J gene TRBJ2-1; D may match TRBD1 or TRBD2 (5 bases each). The germline V gene has CDR1 SGHTS and CDR2 YDEGEE. CDR3 length: 14 amino acids. V shed 7 bases and J shed 4 bases, with 15 bases lying between them.